These T cell receptor beta chains were read from a single sample in a study of identical twins. One entry per CDR3 protein results from TCRdb running MiXCR on the 5' RACE reads. The data contain about 530,000 distinct CDR3 sequences, about 15% of them seen just once; the ten biggest clones take up 0.35% to 0.45%. These data also formed part of another study, on yellow fever vaccine responses in identical twins.

The sequenced material came from CD4+ T cells sorted from blood. These receptors all come from a woman aged 18-35 years in good health. CDR3s include the opening cysteine and the closing phenylalanine or tryptophan. D genes are given only for firm matches. For some rows the clone size is stated as once, few or many, or as a class when expanded; others skip it.

TRBV12-3/TRBV12-4,TRBJ2-3,TRBD2,.,TGTGCCAGCAGCCTCCCTGGACTAGCGGCGGATACGCAGTATTTT,CASSLPGLAADTQYF
TRBV7-2,TRBJ2-7,.,few,TGTGCCAGCAGCTTATCTAAGGCGATCCGCGAGCAGTACTTC,CASSLSKAIREQYF
TRBV11-2,TRBJ2-7,.,.,TGTGCCAGCAGCGCGAGCAGGCGCTGGGAGCAGTACTTC,CASSASRRWEQYF
TRBV6-5,TRBJ1-6,TRBD1,.,TGTGCCAGCAGTTACTCGACCGACAGGGGATCACCCCTCCACTTT,CASSYSTDRGSPLHF
TRBV20-1,TRBJ2-1,TRBD2,few,TGCAGTGCTGAGACTAGCGGGAGCTTACTTGAGCAGTTCTTC,CSAETSGSLLEQFF
TRBV10-2,TRBJ2-1,.,many,TGCGCCAGCAGTATACTCAGCAATGAGCAGTTCTTC,CASSILSNEQFF
TRBV28,TRBJ1-1,.,few,TGTGCCAGCAGTCCCCCGACAGCCCCTGAAGCTTTCTTT,CASSPPTAPEAFF
TRBV20-1,TRBJ2-3,.,.,TGCAGTCCGAGAGCCGAGGGGTCGGGCACAGATACGCAGTATTTT,CSPRAEGSGTDTQYF
TRBV6-5,TRBJ2-5,TRBD2,.,TGTGCCAGCAGTTACTCGATTTGGGGGGGGGAGACCCAGTACTTC,CASSYSIWGGETQYF
TRBV5-5,TRBJ2-1,.,.,TGTGCCAGCAGCTCTGGGAGGTATAGCAAGGGCTACAATGAGCAGTTCTTC,CASSSGRYSKGYNEQFF